Presented here are 26 T cell receptor beta chains from one specimen sequenced in a study of cytomegalovirus exposure and HLA in healthy donors. PCR amplification relied on 60 Vbeta primers (plus 13 Jbeta primers). Assay used: immunoSEQ multiplex PCR; TCRdb lists only in-frame clones, some missing. The table includes 150,000 to 200,000 clones, about 83% detected once. The sequenced material came from PBMCs. These receptors were obtained from a woman in her 30s in good health and CMV-seropositive.

This clone has only one observation. This sequence joins TRBV5-1 and TRBJ2-2; 7 nucleotides agree with TRBD1. CDR1 is SGHRS and CDR2 is YFSETQ in the germline V gene. Losses at the gene ends were 5 bases for V and 1 base for J; bases not matched to a gene: 5. The CDR3 is 15 residues long. CDR3 residues: CASRVTGLNTGELFF. The CDR3 bases are TGCGCCAGCAGGGTGACAGGGCTGAACACCGGGGAGCTGTTTTTT.

V usage is TRBV2 and J usage is TRBJ1-1, with 9 bases lining up with TRBD1. CDR3 size: 14 residues. V lost 6 bases and J lost 7; bases outside the gene matches: 9. The germline gives CDR1 SNHLY, CDR2 FYNNEI. This CDR3 is CASRQEQGASEAFF. The CDR3 DNA reads TGTGCCAGCAGGCAAGAACAGGGGGCTAGTGAAGCTTTCTTT.

This sequence joins TRBV9 and TRBJ1-4, with 8 positions matching TRBD1. Losses at the gene ends were 3 bases for V and 8 bases for J; bases not matched to a gene: 6. In germline, CDR1 is SGDLS, CDR2 YYNGEE. This CDR3 has 14 residues. CDR3 region: CASSAGTGREKLFF. In DNA, the CDR3 is TGTGCCAGCAGCGCCGGGACAGGACGGGAAAAACTGTTTTTT.

The chain joins TRBV10-2 to TRBJ2-7; the D gene is possibly TRBD2 (5 bases). V gave up 8 bases and J gave up 5 bases, with 19 bases separating them. The CDR3 runs 14 residues. Germline V gives CDR1 WSHSY, CDR2 SAAADI. The CDR3 coding sequence is TGCGCCAGCTTGGATCGCAGGCGGGTCCACGAGCAGTACTTC. It codes for CASLDRRRVHEQYF.

Only one count was recorded for this clone. The chain uses TRBV6-5 and TRBJ2-2; 7 nucleotides match TRBD1. The CDR3 extends over 15 amino acids. Looked up from germline, CDR1 is MNHEY and CDR2 is SVGAGI. V lost 6 bases to trimming and J lost 4 bases; unmatched junction nucleotides: 8. The CDR3, as DNA: TGTGCCAGCAGCGCAACAGGGGCTACCACCGGGGAGCTGTTTTTT. Translated: CASSATGATTGELFF.

V is TRBV5-1 and J is TRBJ2-1; D remains unclear. Germline V gene lookup returns CDR1 SGHRS and CDR2 YFSETQ. V was cut by 5 bases and J by 8 bases, with 11 bases left in between. The CDR3 length is 12 residues. CDR3 in DNA: TGCGCCAGCAGTCCCAGAACCGATGAGCAGTTCTTC. Protein: CASSPRTDEQFF.

This chain connects TRBV5-4 to TRBJ2-1; D is possibly TRBD1 (5 bases). Between the trimmed V and J ends, which lost 3 bases and 7 bases, there was a span of 17 bases. Germline CDR1 reads SGHNT; CDR2 reads YYREEE (reference sequence). The CDR3 covers 15 residues. CDR3 residues: CASSSDAGKVNEQFF. For the CDR3, the DNA is TGTGCCAGCAGCTCTGATGCAGGGAAGGTAAATGAGCAGTTCTTC. The full variable domain, in which reference TRBV5-4 and TRBJ2-1 provide the parts outside the CDR3, is ETGVTQSPTHLIKTRGQQVTLRCSSQSGHNTVSWYQQALGQGPQFIFQYYREEENGRGNFPPRFSGLQFPNYSSELNVNALELDDSALYLCASSSDAGKVNEQFFGPGTRLTVL.

The chain carries TRBV5-4 and TRBJ1-3; no reliable D call. Per germline, CDR1 SGHNT and CDR2 YYREEE (reference sequence). The CDR3 length is 14 residues. The V end was cut by 0 bases, the J end by 2 bases, with 6 bases between. The CDR3 loop reads CASSLVGAGNTIYF. The CDR3 bases are TGTGCCAGCAGCTTGGTCGGGGCTGGAAACACCATATATTTT. The full variable domain, its missing parts supplied by reference TRBV5-4 and TRBJ1-3, is ETGVTQSPTHLIKTRGQQVTLRCSSQSGHNTVSWYQQALGQGPQFIFQYYREEENGRGNFPPRFSGLQFPNYSSELNVNALELDDSALYLCASSLVGAGNTIYFGEGSWLTVV.

J is TRBJ2-3 and V is TRBV6-6; 12 bases match TRBD2. V trimming: 2 bases; J trimming: 3 bases; junction bases outside the gene matches: 3. Germline CDR1 reads MNHNY; CDR2 reads SVGAGI (reference sequence). The length of the CDR3 is 16 residues. In DNA, the CDR3 is TGTGCCAGCAGTTACCGAGGACTAGCGGGGACAGATACGCAGTATTTT. Its protein product is CASSYRGLAGTDTQYF.

The sample holds a few counts of this clone. The chain carries TRBV10-2 and TRBJ2-2; D remains ambiguous. The CDR3 loop spans 12 amino acids. V lost 5 bases and J 9 bases, leaving 10 bases between the germline ends. Germline CDR1 is WSHSY and CDR2 is SAAADI. The CDR3, as DNA: TGCGCCAGCAGTAGAGATCTCCGGGAGCTGTTTTTT. It specifies CASSRDLRELFF.

The chain couples TRBV5-6 to TRBJ1-2; D unclear. The CDR3 covers 15 residues. Germline CDR1 is SGHDT and CDR2 is YYEEEE. V was trimmed by 4 bases and J by 3 bases, leaving 16 bases between them. CDR3: CASSLPGGLDYGYTF. Here the CDR3 DNA reads TGTGCCAGCAGCCTACCCGGAGGGCTCGACTATGGCTACACCTTC. Combining the CDR3 with reference TRBV5-6 and TRBJ1-2 gives the whole variable domain DAGVTQSPTHLIKTRGQQVTLRCSPKSGHDTVSWYQQALGQGPQFIFQYYEEEERQRGNFPDRFSGHQFPNYSSELNVNALLLGDSALYLCASSLPGGLDYGYTFGSGTRLTVV.

V gene TRBV7-9 combines with J gene TRBJ1-1; 9 positions match TRBD1. This CDR3 has 15 amino acids. With V trimmed by 2 bases and J by 1 base, 2 bases remained unmatched. The V gene's germline CDR1 is SEHNR and CDR2 FQNEAQ (reference sequence). The CDR3 DNA is TGTGCCAGCAGCTTATCGGACAGGGGGAACACTGAAGCTTTCTTT. Amino acids: CASSLSDRGNTEAFF.

The chain employs TRBV7-9 and TRBJ2-7; TRBD1 matches 9 bases. CDR3 length equals 14 residues. Trimming removed 5 bases from V and 5 bases from J; junction bases left unmatched: 7. CDR1 and CDR2 from the germline V gene are SEHNR and FQNEAQ (reference sequence). CDR3 sequence: CASSPRDRVHEQYF. CDR3 coding DNA: TGTGCCAGCAGCCCCCGGGACAGGGTCCACGAGCAGTACTTC.

The chain has TRBV6-9 and TRBJ1-2; D gene ambiguous. V shed 1 base and J shed 0 bases, with 12 bases lying between them. The CDR3 has 16 amino acids. The V gene's germline CDR1 is MNHGY and CDR2 SVAAGI. The CDR3 coding sequence is TGTGCCAGCAGTTATTTGGCGGGAAGTTCTAACTATGGCTACACCTTC. It specifies CASSYLAGSSNYGYTF.

The V gene is TRBV2, the J gene TRBJ1-4; D might be TRBD1 (5 bases). The CDR3 covers 16 residues. The germline V gene encodes CDR1 SNHLY and CDR2 FYNNEI. V was cut by 2 bases and J by 1 base, with 11 bases left in between. This chain's CDR3 is CASSEILGGTNEKLFF. CDR3 coding DNA: TGTGCCAGCAGTGAAATCCTGGGGGGAACTAATGAAAAACTGTTTTTT.

This chain connects TRBV5-6 to TRBJ2-7, with 8 bases aligning to TRBD2. There are 15 residues in the CDR3. The V and J ends lost 4 bases and 6 bases, in that order; junction bases with no gene match: 12. The V gene's germline CDR1 is SGHDT and CDR2 YYEEEE. CDR3 region: CASSPSHGGVCEQYF. Written as DNA, the CDR3 is TGTGCCAGCAGCCCCTCCCACGGGGGGGTTTGCGAGCAGTACTTC.

The V and J genes are TRBV10-3 and TRBJ2-7, with 8 bases matching TRBD2. Germline V gene data show CDR1 as ENHRY and CDR2 as SYGVKD. The CDR3 totals 13 residues. The CDR3 coding sequence is TGTGCTCCATCGGGAGGGCGGGACGACGAGCAGTACTTC. Encoded protein: CAPSGGRDDEQYF.

This clone showed up just a few times. The chain couples TRBV2 to TRBJ1-4, with 7 bases that match TRBD1. V lost 8 bases to trimming and J lost 5 bases; unmatched junction nucleotides: 5. This CDR3 spans 13 amino acids. Germline V gene sequence: CDR1 SNHLY, CDR2 FYNNEI. The CDR3 sequence is CASRGGANEKLFF. In DNA, the CDR3 is TGTGCCAGCCGAGGGGGCGCGAATGAAAAACTGTTTTTT.

The chain uses TRBV5-4 and TRBJ2-2; D possibly corresponds to TRBD2 (5 bases). CDR3 length equals 13 residues. Germline CDR1 reads SGHNT; CDR2 reads YYREEE (reference sequence). The V gene lost 0 bases and the J gene lost 5 bases, with 5 bases spanning the gap. CDR3 nucleotides: TGTGCCAGCAGCTTGGGGAGGACCGGGGAGCTGTTTTTT. Protein: CASSLGRTGELFF.

V usage is TRBV5-4 and J usage is TRBJ1-1; D is possibly TRBD1 (6 bases). Trimming stripped 1 base from V and 5 bases from J, with 15 bases between. The CDR3 is 15 residues long. CDR1 and CDR2 from the germline V gene are SGHNT and YYREEE (reference sequence). The CDR3 protein is CASSLPGGRGTEAFF. The CDR3 DNA is TGTGCCAGCAGCTTGCCGGGGGGGCGGGGGACTGAAGCTTTCTTT.

The chain is built from TRBV29-1 and TRBJ2-7; a possible D gene is TRBD1 (7 bases). Germline loops: CDR1 SQVTM, CDR2 ANQGSEA. CDR3 size: 13 residues. V was trimmed by 4 bases and J by 0 bases, leaving 10 bases between them. The CDR3 DNA reads TGCAGCGTTGGGGGGGACAGCTCCTACGAGCAGTACTTC. Its translation is CSVGGDSSYEQYF.

The J gene is TRBJ1-2, the V gene TRBV29-1, with 8 bases aligning to TRBD1. The trim removed 2 bases at V and 2 bases at J, leaving 7 bases unmatched. Germline CDR1 is SQVTM and CDR2 is ANQGSEA. The CDR3 is 15 amino acids. CDR3: CSVEFSGTGNYGYTF. As DNA, the CDR3 is TGCAGCGTTGAATTTTCCGGGACAGGAAACTATGGCTACACCTTC.

The genes are TRBV7-2 and TRBJ2-7; TRBD1 is a possible D gene (6 bases). V was shortened by 5 bases and J by 3 bases, with 14 bases between the two germline ends. The germline V gene has CDR1 SGHTA and CDR2 FQGNSA. The CDR3 contains 14 residues. The CDR3 DNA reads TGTGCCAGCAGCATACAGGGCCAGCTCTACGAGCAGTACTTC. Translating gives CASSIQGQLYEQYF.

This chain joins TRBV4-2 and TRBJ2-1; TRBD2 might be the D (5 bases). V was trimmed by 3 bases and J by 5 bases, leaving 11 bases between them. This CDR3 has 14 amino acids. CDR1 is LGHNA, CDR2 YNFKEQ, per germline. CDR3 protein: CASSHTAANNEQFF. The DNA for the CDR3 is TGTGCCAGCAGCCACACAGCGGCAAACAATGAGCAGTTCTTC.

This clone turned up a few times. V usage is TRBV7-3 and J usage is TRBJ2-2, with 10 positions matching TRBD1. Trimming removed 5 bases from V and 5 bases from J; junction bases left unmatched: 5. In germline, CDR1 is SGHTA, CDR2 FQGTGA. The length of the CDR3 is 15 residues. The CDR3 protein is CASSRGQGRTGELFF. The CDR3 DNA follows: TGTGCCAGCAGCAGGGGACAGGGGAGAACCGGGGAGCTGTTTTTT.

This rearrangement joins TRBV18 to TRBJ2-4; D gene uncertain. The CDR3 consists of 14 residues. Germline V gene sequence: CDR1 KGHSH, CDR2 LQKENI. V lost 2 bases and J lost 3, with 8 bases in between. The chain's CDR3 is CASSPIRVKNIQYF. The CDR3 nucleotides read TGTGCCAGCTCACCAATAAGAGTCAAAAACATTCAGTACTTC.